This TCR beta chain comes out of a study of PD-1 blockade in classical Hodgkin lymphoma. Overall study context: Nivolumab 3 mg/kg was given intravenously every 2 weeks.

Here immunoSEQ multiplex PCR was the method, and the copy in TCRdb shows in-frame clones only, minus some. The table includes 34,000 or so clones, roughly nine tenths detected once. The time point here: cycle 4 day 1 (C4D1), after more than 5 weeks of nivolumab. In every patient, relapse followed autologous stem cell transplantation, while exposure to brentuximab vedotin differed. Thawed PBMCs were the source of CD4+ T cells, purified by magnetic negative selection. Only one count was recorded for this clone. Its antigen is not identified. Looked up from germline, CDR1 is MGHRA and CDR2 is YSYEKL. The CDR3 contains 14 residues. The V end was cut by 0 bases, the J end by 0 bases, with 6 bases between. Findings of the study overall: As was reported, newly diagnosed patients showed lower baseline TCR diversity than healthy donors did. Patients starting nivolumab under 1 year after ASCT were excluded.

The chain links TRBV4-1 to TRBJ2-7; D call uncertain. The source is a human donor with classical Hodgkin lymphoma. The starting material was CD4+ T cells from blood, obtained before the fourth cycle of nivolumab. Here the CDR3 DNA reads TGCGCCAGCAGCCAAGACTCGAGCTCCTACGAGCAGTACTTC. This translates into CASSQDSSSYEQYF.